This TCR beta chain derives from a study of T cell responses to AZD1222 COVID-19 vaccine. Trimming cost V 3 bases and J 0 bases, with 8 bases left between them. This CDR3 spans 14 amino acids. Germline V gene sequence: CDR1 ENHRY, CDR2 SYGVKD. Libraries were prepared by immunoSEQ multiplex PCR; TCRdb keeps only in-frame clonotypes and omits some of them. The top ten clones hold around 5% of a sample with 50,000 or so clones, approximately 80% of them seen once. The rearrangement joins TRBV10-3 to TRBJ1-1, with D hard to call. Here the sequenced sample was peripheral blood, taken 28 days after the second AZD1222 dose. This receptor was identified in an adult who received the AZD1222 COVID-19 vaccine. CDR3 nucleotide sequence: TGTGCCATCAGTGATGGTCAGATGAACACTGAAGCTTTCTTT. Residues: CAISDGQMNTEAFF.